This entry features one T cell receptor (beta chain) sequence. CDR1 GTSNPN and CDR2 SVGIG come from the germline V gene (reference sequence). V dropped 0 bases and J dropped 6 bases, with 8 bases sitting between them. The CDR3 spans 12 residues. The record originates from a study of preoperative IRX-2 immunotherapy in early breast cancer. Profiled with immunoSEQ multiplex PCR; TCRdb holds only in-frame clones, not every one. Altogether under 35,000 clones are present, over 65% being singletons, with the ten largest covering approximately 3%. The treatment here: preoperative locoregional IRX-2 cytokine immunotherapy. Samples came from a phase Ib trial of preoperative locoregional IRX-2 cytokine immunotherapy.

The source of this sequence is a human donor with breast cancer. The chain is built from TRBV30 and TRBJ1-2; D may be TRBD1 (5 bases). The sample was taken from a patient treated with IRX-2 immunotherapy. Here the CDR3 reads CAWSVLGDGYTF. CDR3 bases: TGTGCCTGGAGTGTACTGGGGGATGGCTACACCTTC. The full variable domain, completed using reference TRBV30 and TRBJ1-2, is SQTIHQWPATLVQPVGSPLSLECTVEGTSNPNLYWYRQAAGRGLQLLFYSVGIGQISSEVPQNLSASRPQDRQFILSSKKLLLSDSGFYLCAWSVLGDGYTFGSGTRLTVV.